This T cell receptor beta chain was obtained from a study of monozygotic twins with inflammatory bowel disease. The study's findings and limits: No distinction between different T cell subtypes was possible. Healthy twins showed more clonotype sharing with others than IBD patients, especially patients with disease activity.

About this clonotype itself: Antigen unknown.

In eight separate reactions per sample, cDNA was generated. Template-switch reactions added UMIs with a 6-nucleotide sample barcode. TCRdb reprocessed the 5' RACE reads and reports one entry per CDR3 protein, with no DNA. Its listing shows 350,000 to 550,000 distinct CDR3 sequences. Germline lookup yields CDR1 SNHLY and CDR2 FYNNEI. The CDR3 spans 16 residues. The sequence was collected from a human donor with ulcerative colitis or Crohn's disease, or a healthy co-twin of an affected twin (not recorded which). The specimen sequenced was blood. This sequence joins TRBV2 and TRBJ2-7; TCRdb reports TRBD2, a call that lacks DNA to check it against. The CDR3: CASSGRLAGWFYEQYF.